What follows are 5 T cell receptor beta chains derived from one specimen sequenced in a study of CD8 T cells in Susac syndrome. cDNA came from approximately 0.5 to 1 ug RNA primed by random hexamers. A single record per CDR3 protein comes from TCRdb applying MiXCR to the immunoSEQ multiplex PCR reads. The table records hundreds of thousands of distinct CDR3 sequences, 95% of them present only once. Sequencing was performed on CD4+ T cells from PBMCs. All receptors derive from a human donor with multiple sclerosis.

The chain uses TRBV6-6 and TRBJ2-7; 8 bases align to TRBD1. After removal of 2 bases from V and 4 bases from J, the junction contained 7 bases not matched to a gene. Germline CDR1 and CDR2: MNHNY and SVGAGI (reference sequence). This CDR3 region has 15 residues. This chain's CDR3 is CASSYGQGAEYEQYF. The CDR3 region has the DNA TGTGCCAGCAGTTACGGGCAGGGGGCAGAGTACGAGCAGTACTTC.

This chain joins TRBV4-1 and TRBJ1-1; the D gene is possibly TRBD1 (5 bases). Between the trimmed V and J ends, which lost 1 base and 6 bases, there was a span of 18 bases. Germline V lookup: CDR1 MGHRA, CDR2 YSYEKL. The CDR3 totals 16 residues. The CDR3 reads CASSQGRVGSGSEAFF. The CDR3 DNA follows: TGCGCCAGCAGCCAAGGCAGGGTGGGAAGTGGTTCTGAAGCTTTCTTT.

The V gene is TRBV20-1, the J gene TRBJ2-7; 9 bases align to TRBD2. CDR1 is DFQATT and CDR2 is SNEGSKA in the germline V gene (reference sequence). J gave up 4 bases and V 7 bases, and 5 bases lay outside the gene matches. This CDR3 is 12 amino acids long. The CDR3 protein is CSGSSGGYEQYF. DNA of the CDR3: TGCAGTGGAAGTAGCGGGGGTTACGAGCAGTACTTC.

The CDR3 spells CASSVGLRVVNEQFF. The CDR3 coding sequence is TGTGCCAGCAGCGTAGGTCTCAGGGTGGTGAATGAGCAGTTCTTC. The V and J genes are TRBV9 and TRBJ2-1, with D possibly being TRBD1 (5 bases). V was shortened by 0 bases and J by 7 bases, with 14 bases between the two germline ends. The CDR3 has 15 amino acids. CDR1 is SGDLS, CDR2 YYNGEE, per germline.

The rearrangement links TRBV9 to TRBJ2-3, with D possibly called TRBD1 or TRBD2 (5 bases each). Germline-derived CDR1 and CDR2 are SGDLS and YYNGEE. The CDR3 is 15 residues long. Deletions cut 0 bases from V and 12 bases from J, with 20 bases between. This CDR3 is CASSVDWVGPQRQYF. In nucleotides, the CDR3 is TGTGCCAGCAGCGTAGATTGGGTGGGACCCCAACGACAGTATTTT.